Shown below are 29 T cell receptor beta chains from a single sample sequenced in a study of blood T cell repertoires in COVID-19. Clones were sequenced by immunoSEQ multiplex PCR, and TCRdb holds only the in-frame ones, with some missing. The sample yields about half a million clones, 70% to 90% seen once. Source material: peripheral blood. Source of these receptors: a human donor in a cohort sampled during active COVID-19.

This rearrangement joins TRBV6-4 to TRBJ2-1; a weak D match, TRBD2 (5 bases). V lost 9 bases, J lost 6 bases, and 9 bases lay in between. Germline V gene data show CDR1 as MRHNA and CDR2 as SNTAGT. This CDR3 spans 11 amino acids. CDR3 in amino acids: CARRRFNEQFF. The CDR3 bases are TGTGCCAGACGGAGGTTCAATGAGCAGTTCTTC.

Comment on this clone: A read error may account for a junction end that differs from germline. This chain uses TRBV7-7 with TRBJ2-7; 10 bases fit TRBD1. The germline gives CDR1 SSHAT, CDR2 FNYEAQ (reference sequence). The CDR3 loop spans 14 amino acids. CDR3: CASSIGTGVYEQYF. In nucleotides, the CDR3 is TGTGCTAGCAGCATAGGGACAGGGGTCTACGAGCAGTACTTC.

Concerning this clone itself: Compared with germline, one end of the junction differs, possibly owing to a read error. The V and J genes are TRBV19 and TRBJ2-3, with D possibly matching TRBD2 (5 bases). Looked up from germline, CDR1 is LNHDA and CDR2 is SQIVND (reference sequence). The CDR3 sequence is 14 residues long. CDR3 nucleotides: TGTGCCAGTAGTATAATGGCTAGCAGAGATACGCAGTATTTT. This encodes CASSIMASRDTQYF.

The chain couples TRBV27 to TRBJ1-2, with 9 nucleotides matching TRBD1. CDR1 and CDR2 from the germline V gene are MNHEY and SMNVEV (reference sequence). Trimming at V came to 5 bases and at J to 6 bases, leaving 7 bases not matched to a gene. This CDR3 is 14 amino acids long. CDR3 nucleotides: TGTGCCAGCAGTGGGACAGGGAGGATGGATGGCTACACCTTC. This translates into CASSGTGRMDGYTF.

The chain combines TRBV11-3 with TRBJ2-2, with 12 bases that match TRBD2. V gave up 6 bases and J gave up 6 bases; unmatched junction bases: 5. CDR3 length equals 15 residues. CDR1 and CDR2 from the germline V gene are SGHNT and YENEEA. CDR3 sequence reads: CASSPTSGSSGELFF. As DNA, the CDR3 is TGTGCCAGCAGTCCGACTAGCGGGAGTTCCGGGGAGCTGTTTTTT.

CDR3: CAISETHQTQTEAFF. CDR3 DNA sequence: TGTGCCATCAGTGAAACCCACCAAACTCAAACTGAAGCTTTCTTT. V gene TRBV10-3 combines with J gene TRBJ1-1; D ambiguous. Trimming stripped 3 bases from V and 5 bases from J, with 16 bases between. The CDR3 sequence is 15 residues long. Looked up from germline, CDR1 is ENHRY and CDR2 is SYGVKD.

The V and J genes are TRBV7-9 and TRBJ2-7, with 9 bases lining up with TRBD2. The ends lost 4 bases at V and 4 bases at J; junction bases unmatched: 11. CDR1 is SEHNR and CDR2 is FQNEAQ in the germline V gene (reference sequence). The CDR3 length is 16 residues. The CDR3 DNA sequence: TGTGCCAGCAGCTACACCGCGCCTAGCGGGACATACGAGCAGTACTTC. Translated, it gives CASSYTAPSGTYEQYF.

CDR3 DNA: TGTGCCATCAGTGAGTCCCCTAGCGGGGGCACAGATACGCAGTATTTT. Translating gives CAISESPSGGTDTQYF. This rearrangement joins TRBV10-3 to TRBJ2-3; TRBD2 agrees at 9 bases. The CDR3 is 16 amino acids. With 0 bases clipped from V and 1 base from J, the junction kept 2 bases outside the gene matches. Germline V gene lookup returns CDR1 ENHRY and CDR2 SYGVKD.

The genes are TRBV20-1 and TRBJ1-1; D ambiguous. The CDR3 runs 15 residues. Between the trimmed V and J ends, which lost 4 bases and 2 bases, there was a span of 17 bases. In germline, CDR1 is DFQATT, CDR2 SNEGSKA (reference sequence). The chain's CDR3 is CSANDLSGGNTEAFF. Written as DNA, the CDR3 is TGCAGTGCTAATGACTTAAGCGGCGGAAACACTGAAGCTTTCTTT.

This chain links TRBV5-8 with TRBJ2-7; 8 positions match TRBD1. This CDR3 contains 17 residues. V shed 2 bases and J 5 bases; nucleotides not matched to a gene: 15. Looked up from germline, CDR1 is SGHTS and CDR2 is YDEGEE. This chain's CDR3 is CASSFPGPQGGIHEQYF. The CDR3 nucleotides are TGTGCCAGCAGCTTCCCCGGACCACAGGGGGGAATCCACGAGCAGTACTTC.

CDR3 DNA sequence: TGTGCCACTTTCCCTGGAGGTCAAGAGACCCAGTACTTC. Translating gives CATFPGGQETQYF. This chain uses TRBV28 with TRBJ2-5, with D possibly matching TRBD2 (5 bases). V was cut by 10 bases and J by 2 bases, with 14 bases left in between. The CDR3 is 13 amino acids. Per the germline V gene, CDR1 is MDHEN and CDR2 is SYDVKM.

This chain uses TRBV18 with TRBJ2-3, with 11 positions matching TRBD2. The CDR3 length is 16 residues. Per the germline V gene, CDR1 is KGHSH and CDR2 is LQKENI. Trimming cost V 3 bases and J 4 bases; bases outside gene matches: 6. Here the CDR3 reads CASSPALAGEPDTQYF. CDR3 coding DNA: TGTGCCAGCTCACCTGCACTAGCGGGAGAACCAGATACGCAGTATTTT.

The chain carries TRBV19 and TRBJ2-1; 8 bases line up with TRBD2. The germline CDR1 and CDR2 sequences are LNHDA and SQIVND (reference sequence). The CDR3 is made up of 16 amino acids. Losses at the gene ends were 3 bases for V and 0 bases for J; bases not matched to a gene: 4. The CDR3 DNA follows: TGTGCCAGTAGTATCCCGGGGGGGAGCTCCTACAATGAGCAGTTCTTC. This gives the protein CASSIPGGSSYNEQFF.

This chain connects TRBV19 to TRBJ2-1; 10 bases map to TRBD2. The CDR3 is 14 residues long. From germline, CDR1 is LNHDA and CDR2 SQIVND (reference sequence). J was trimmed by 5 bases and V by 8 bases; bases with no gene match: 6. The chain's CDR3 is CASETSGINNEQFF. The CDR3 DNA reads TGTGCCAGTGAAACTAGCGGGATCAACAATGAGCAGTTCTTC.

This chain uses TRBV30 with TRBJ1-1, with TRBD1 as a possible D gene (5 bases). With 0 bases removed from V and 0 bases from J, the gap between germline ends came to 8 bases. The germline CDR1 and CDR2 sequences are GTSNPN and SVGIG (reference sequence). CDR3 length: 14 amino acids. The CDR3 bases are TGTGCCTGGAGTGTAAGACAGCTGAACACTGAAGCTTTCTTT. Its protein product is CAWSVRQLNTEAFF.

The chain has TRBV9 and TRBJ1-2, with 7 positions matching TRBD1. The V and J ends lost 2 bases and 0 bases, in that order; junction bases with no gene match: 1. Germline V gene lookup returns CDR1 SGDLS and CDR2 YYNGEE. CDR3 size: 14 residues. The CDR3, as DNA: TGTGCCAGCAGCGTGACAGGGTCTAACTATGGCTACACCTTC. Its translation: CASSVTGSNYGYTF.

The chain couples TRBV28 to TRBJ2-5; a weak D match, TRBD2 (6 bases). The CDR3 contains 14 residues. With 3 bases removed from V and 9 bases from J, the gap between germline ends came to 17 bases. Germline CDR1 MDHEN, CDR2 SYDVKM. The CDR3, as DNA: TGTGCCAGCAGTTTCCGCGGGGCAACGGCGGCCCAGTACTTC. It translates to CASSFRGATAAQYF.

This chain joins TRBV15 and TRBJ2-1, with 11 nucleotides matching TRBD2. V lost 4 bases, J lost 2 bases, and 4 bases stayed unmatched. CDR3 length: 16 amino acids. Per germline, CDR1 LNHNV and CDR2 YYDKDF (reference sequence). The CDR3 loop is CATSTPSGRTYNEQFF. DNA of the CDR3: TGTGCCACCAGCACCCCTAGCGGGAGGACCTACAATGAGCAGTTCTTC.

This clone was found a few times. This chain uses TRBV5-1 with TRBJ2-3, with 14 bases lining up with TRBD2. The CDR3 length is 15 residues. V lost 5 bases and J lost 4; bases outside the gene matches: 3. Germline assignment: CDR1 SGHRS and CDR2 YFSETQ. CDR3 DNA: TGCGCCAGCAGAGAGGGACTAGCGGGAGCAGATACGCAGTATTTT. Amino acid sequence: CASREGLAGADTQYF.

The chain employs TRBV18 and TRBJ2-6; possibly TRBD1 for D (6 bases). V dropped 5 bases and J dropped 0 bases, with 11 bases sitting between them. CDR3 length: 16 residues. The germline CDR1 and CDR2 sequences are KGHSH and LQKENI. The CDR3 region is CASSGGQSSGANVLTF. DNA of the CDR3: TGTGCCAGCTCAGGTGGACAGTCCTCTGGGGCCAACGTCCTGACTTTC.

CDR3 sequence (DNA): TGTGCCAGCAGCCGTGACAGGGTCAACTATGGCTACACCTTC. Translated, it gives CASSRDRVNYGYTF. This chain uses TRBV6-5 with TRBJ1-2; 7 bases are a match to TRBD1. The CDR3 is 14 residues long. Germline values: CDR1 MNHEY, CDR2 SVGAGI. The junction had 6 bases not matched to a gene; V was cut back by 6 bases and J by 2 bases.

V gene TRBV6-2 or TRBV6-3 combines with J gene TRBJ2-7, with 8 bases matching TRBD1. The germline V gene encodes CDR1 MNHEY and CDR2 SVGEGT. With 2 bases clipped from V and 6 bases from J, the junction kept 6 bases outside the gene matches. The CDR3 is 14 amino acids. As DNA, the CDR3 is TGTGCCAGCAGTTACACCGGACAGGGCCGCGAGCAGTACTTC. Amino acid sequence: CASSYTGQGREQYF.

The CDR3 bases are TGTGCCAGCAGTGAACGGGTCCCCAATCAGCCCCAGCATTTT. Its translation is CASSERVPNQPQHF. The chain couples TRBV2 to TRBJ1-5; no reliable D call. The CDR3 extends over 14 amino acids. CDR1 is SNHLY and CDR2 is FYNNEI in the germline V gene. V lost 2 bases and J lost 3, with 8 bases in between.

The J gene is TRBJ1-2, the V gene TRBV30, with no clear D. CDR1 is GTSNPN, CDR2 SVGIG, per germline (reference sequence). V lost 1 base and J 6 bases, leaving 15 bases between the germline ends. The CDR3 is made up of 14 amino acids. This chain's CDR3 is CAWSDAALLDGYTF. The CDR3, as DNA: TGTGCCTGGAGTGACGCCGCGTTATTGGATGGCTACACCTTC.

This clone was counted a single time. The same CDR3 also results from other DNA sequences found in this sample. V is TRBV19 and J is TRBJ1-4, with 9 bases that match TRBD1. There are 14 residues in the CDR3. J gave up 7 bases and V 3 bases, and 3 bases lay outside the gene matches. The germline V gene has CDR1 LNHDA and CDR2 SQIVND (reference sequence). This CDR3 reads CASSMGQGGEKLFF. In DNA form, the CDR3 reads TGTGCCAGTAGTATGGGACAGGGTGGTGAAAAACTGTTTTTT.

This clone has only one observation. The rearrangement links TRBV30 to TRBJ2-5; unclear D gene. This CDR3 region has 13 residues. Trimming took off 2 bases at V and 4 bases at J, with 11 bases between the two ends. Germline CDR1 GTSNPN, CDR2 SVGIG (reference sequence). The CDR3 nucleotides read TGTGCCTGGAGTATTGACACTCGAGAGACCCAGTACTTC. This sequence encodes CAWSIDTRETQYF.

The chain uses TRBV28 and TRBJ1-1, with TRBD1 identical over 7 bases. The V and J ends lost 6 bases and 3 bases, in that order; junction bases with no gene match: 16. CDR3 size: 17 residues. The germline V gene has CDR1 MDHEN and CDR2 SYDVKM. The CDR3 bases are TGTGCCAGCAGACCACCTCGTGCGACAGGGTTGTACACTGAAGCTTTCTTT. It specifies CASRPPRATGLYTEAFF.

The table lists this clone with a few counts. The chain couples TRBV10-2 to TRBJ2-7; TRBD1 matches at 9 bases. This CDR3 contains 16 residues. CDR1 is WSHSY and CDR2 is SAAADI in the germline V gene. V dropped 3 bases and J dropped 6; count of bases not matched to a gene: 12. The CDR3 loop reads CASSDPKQGAPLEQYF. The CDR3 DNA reads as TGCGCCAGCAGTGACCCAAAACAGGGGGCGCCTCTCGAGCAGTACTTC.

This sequence joins TRBV4-1 and TRBJ2-3; D remains ambiguous. The CDR3 is made up of 14 amino acids. V shed 0 bases and J shed 1 base, with 5 bases lying between them. Germline V gene data show CDR1 as MGHRA and CDR2 as YSYEKL. CDR3 region: CASSQESGTDTQYF. The CDR3 DNA reads TGCGCCAGCAGCCAAGAGAGCGGCACAGATACGCAGTATTTT.